This T cell receptor beta chain derives from a study of cytomegalovirus exposure and HLA in healthy donors. Study-level background: In a previous analysis, 117 million unique TCR beta sequences were found from 150 million to 200 million T cells.

Note on this clone: No antigen is known for it.

The study, taken as a whole, reports: In vitro testing confirmed a few CMV-associated chains as specific for CMV antigens. Researchers counted 180 or so TCR beta chains as cytomegalovirus-associated.

The germline CDR1 and CDR2 sequences are SGHKS and YYEKEE (reference sequence). This CDR3 is built from 13 residues. V lost 4 bases to trimming and J lost 3 bases; unmatched junction nucleotides: 2. PCR was performed using 60 Vbeta and 13 Jbeta primers. Generated by immunoSEQ multiplex PCR, the TCRdb table keeps only in-frame clones and is missing some. The table has 100,000 to 150,000 clones, less than 85% seen once. The source of this sequence is a young man in good health and CMV-seropositive. J is TRBJ1-1 and V is TRBV5-5; 8 nucleotides align to TRBD1. The sample comprised PBMCs. The DNA for the CDR3 is TGTGCCAGCAGCACGGACAGGGACACTGAAGCTTTCTTT. It is translated as CASSTDRDTEAFF.